This TCR beta chain was sequenced for a study of T cells in Graves' hyperthyroidism and ophthalmopathy. Germline V gives CDR1 DFQATT, CDR2 SNEGSKA (reference sequence). CDR3 length: 18 amino acids. Unmatched junction bases numbered 9, after V lost 5 bases and J lost 0 bases. A few counts support this clonotype. RNA transcripts provided the source from which TCR beta CDR3 regions were amplified. HTBI primers were the set used in a first-round RT-PCR of the TCR CDR3. A single record per CDR3 protein comes from TCRdb applying MiXCR to the multiplex PCR reads. Among over 500,000 distinct CDR3 sequences listed, around 16% were seen once. Based on clinical symptoms, serum thyroxine and TRAb, thyroid ultrasound and orbital computed tomography, diagnoses were reached.

The chain couples TRBV20-1 to TRBJ2-1, with 14 bases aligning to TRBD2. The sample comprised blood. The sequence derives from a woman aged 25 to 39 with Graves' ophthalmopathy. CDR3 in amino acids: CSAPPGTSGGRSYNEQFF. The CDR3 DNA reads as TGCAGTGCTCCCCCCGGGACTAGCGGGGGACGCTCCTACAATGAGCAGTTCTTC.